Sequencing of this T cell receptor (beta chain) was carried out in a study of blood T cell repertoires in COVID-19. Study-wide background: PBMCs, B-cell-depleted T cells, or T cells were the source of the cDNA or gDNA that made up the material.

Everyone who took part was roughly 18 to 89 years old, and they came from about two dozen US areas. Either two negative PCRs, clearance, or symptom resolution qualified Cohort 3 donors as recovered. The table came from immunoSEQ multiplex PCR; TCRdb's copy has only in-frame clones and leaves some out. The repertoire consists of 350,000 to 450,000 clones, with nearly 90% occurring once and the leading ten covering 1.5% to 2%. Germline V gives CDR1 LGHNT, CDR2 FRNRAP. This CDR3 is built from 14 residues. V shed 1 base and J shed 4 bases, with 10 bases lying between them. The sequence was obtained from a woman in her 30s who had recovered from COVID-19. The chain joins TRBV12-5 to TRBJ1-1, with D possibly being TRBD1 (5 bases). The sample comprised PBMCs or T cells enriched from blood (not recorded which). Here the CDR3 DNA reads TGTGCTAGTGGTTTGGGGGGGGGTTTCACTGAAGCTTTCTTT. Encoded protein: CASGLGGGFTEAFF.